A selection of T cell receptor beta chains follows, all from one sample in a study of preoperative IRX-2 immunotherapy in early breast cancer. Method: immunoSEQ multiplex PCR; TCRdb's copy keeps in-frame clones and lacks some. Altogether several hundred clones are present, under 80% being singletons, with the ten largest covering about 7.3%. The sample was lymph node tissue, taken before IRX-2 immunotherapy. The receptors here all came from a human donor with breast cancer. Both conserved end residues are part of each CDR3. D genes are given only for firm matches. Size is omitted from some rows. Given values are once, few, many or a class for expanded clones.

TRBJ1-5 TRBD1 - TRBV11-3 TGTGCCAGCAGCTTGGGGACAGCTAGAAATCAGCCCCAGCATTTT CASSLGTARNQPQHF
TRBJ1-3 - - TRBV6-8 TGTGCCAGCAGTGCCGGGACCTTCTACGGAAACACCATATATTTT CASSAGTFYGNTIYF
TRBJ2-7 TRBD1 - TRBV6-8 TGTGCCATCAGCGTACCGGGACAGGGGGCCTCCTACGAGCAGTACTTC CAISVPGQGASYEQYF
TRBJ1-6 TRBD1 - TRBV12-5 TGTGCCAGCACCCCGACAGGGAGAGCGTCACCCCTCCACTTT CASTPTGRASPLHF
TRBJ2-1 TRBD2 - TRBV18 TGTGCCAGCTCACCACAGCGGGGGGGCTACAATGAGCAGTTCTTC CASSPQRGGYNEQFF
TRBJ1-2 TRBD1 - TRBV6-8 TGTGCCAGCAGCAGAACAATTGCCGGGACAGCGAACTATGGCTACACCTTC CASSRTIAGTANYGYTF
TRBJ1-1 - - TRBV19 TGTGCCAGTAGTCGGGCAGGCAGGAACACTGAAGCTTTCTTT CASSRAGRNTEAFF
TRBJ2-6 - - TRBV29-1 TGCAGCGTTGGAGCAGGGCCTGGGGGGGCCAACGTCCTGACTTTC CSVGAGPGGANVLTF
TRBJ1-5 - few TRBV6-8 TGTGCCAGCAGTTATTGGGCCAGTAATCAGCCCCAGCATTTT CASSYWASNQPQHF
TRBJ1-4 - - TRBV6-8 TGTGCCAGTCGTAGGGAGCTCTACCTTGCAACTAATGAAAAACTGTTTTTT CASRRELYLATNEKLFF
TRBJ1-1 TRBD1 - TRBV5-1 TGCGCCAGCAGAATCGGGACAGGGTACACTGAAGCTTTCTTT CASRIGTGYTEAFF
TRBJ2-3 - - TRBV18 TGTGCCAGCTCACCCCCATCCCCAGATACGCAGTATTTT CASSPPSPDTQYF
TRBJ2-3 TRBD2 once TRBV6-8 TGTGCCAGCAGTGGACTAGCGGGGGGGCCAGATACGCAGTATTTT CASSGLAGGPDTQYF
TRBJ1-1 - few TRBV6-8 TGTGCCAGCAGTTACAGTCTCCGGGCGGAGAGCACTGAAGCTTTCTTT CASSYSLRAESTEAFF
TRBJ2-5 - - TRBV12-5 TGTGCTAGTGGTTTGGTACTTTTTGGTTTGGGCAGAATCCAAGAGACCCAGTACTTC CASGLVLFGLGRIQETQYF
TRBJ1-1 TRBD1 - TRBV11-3 TGTGCCAGCAGCTTAGGGGGGACAGGGAACACTGAAGCTTTCTTT CASSLGGTGNTEAFF
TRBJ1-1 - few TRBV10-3 TGTGCCATCAGTGAGATTCCAGCTTCGAACACTGAAGCTTTCTTT CAISEIPASNTEAFF
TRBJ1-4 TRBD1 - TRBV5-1 TGCGCCAGCAGCCTAGACCCACAGGGGGCGCAGGAAAAACTGTTTTTT CASSLDPQGAQEKLFF
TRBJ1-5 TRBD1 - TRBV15 TGTGCCACCAGCAGGGGGACAGGGAGTAATCAGCCCCAGCATTTT CATSRGTGSNQPQHF
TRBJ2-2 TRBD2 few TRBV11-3 TGTGCCAGCAGCCCGGGACTAGCGGCGAACACCGGGGAGCTGTTTTTT CASSPGLAANTGELFF
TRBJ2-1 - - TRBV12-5 TGTGCCAGCGGAGACCTAAAAACCTACAATGAGCAGTTCTTC CASGDLKTYNEQFF
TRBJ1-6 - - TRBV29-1 TGCAGCGTTCGAAGCCAGGAAAATTCACCCCTCCACTTT CSVRSQENSPLHF
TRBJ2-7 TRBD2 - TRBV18 TGTGCCAGCTCACCACCTCGCGGGGGGGCCTACGAGCAGTACTTC CASSPPRGGAYEQYF
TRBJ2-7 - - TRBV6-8 TGTGCCAGCAGTTACGGTCAGGGGACTTTCGAGCAGTACTTC CASSYGQGTFEQYF
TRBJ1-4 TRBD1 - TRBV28 TGTGCCAGCAGTTTTTTGGACAGGGGCGTAAAACTGTTTTTT CASSFLDRGVKLFF
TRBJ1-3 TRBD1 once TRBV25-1 TGTGCCAGCAGTGGACAGGGTCCTGGAAACACCATATATTTT CASSGQGPGNTIYF
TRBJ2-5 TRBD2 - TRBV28 TGTGCCAGCAGTTTTCTGACTAGCGGGGGCCACCAAGAGACCCAGTACTTC CASSFLTSGGHQETQYF
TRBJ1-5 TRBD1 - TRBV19 TGTGCCAGTAGTATAGGGACAGGGGGGGACCAGCCCCAGCATTTT CASSIGTGGDQPQHF
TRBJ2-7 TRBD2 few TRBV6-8 TGTGCCAGCAGTTACTCGTCTAGCGGGGGTTACGAGCAGTACTTC CASSYSSSGGYEQYF
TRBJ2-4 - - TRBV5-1 TGCGCCAGCAGCCTGAGGAGATCACTAACTGAGAACATTCAGTACTTC CASSLRRSLTENIQYF
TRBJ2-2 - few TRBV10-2 TGCGCCAGCAGTGAGTCCGGAGATGCCGGGGAGCTGTTTTTT CASSESGDAGELFF
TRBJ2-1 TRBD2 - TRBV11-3 TGTGCCAGCAGCCACCGTACCCCTAGCGGGGGTAATGAGCAGTTCTTC CASSHRTPSGGNEQFF
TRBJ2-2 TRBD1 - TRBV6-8 TGTGCCATCAGCGGACAGGGGGCCAGCGGGGAGCTGTTTTTT CAISGQGASGELFF
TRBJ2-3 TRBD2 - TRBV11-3 TGTGCCAGCAGTTTTGATTTGGGACTAGCGGACGCAGATACGCAGTATTTT CASSFDLGLADADTQYF
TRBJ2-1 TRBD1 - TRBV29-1 TGCAGCGTTAGGGACCGGGACAGGGGGTACAATGAGCAGTTCTTC CSVRDRDRGYNEQFF
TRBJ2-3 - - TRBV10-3 TGTGCCATCAGTGAGTCGATGGCCACTAGGGGTGGCACAGATACGCAGTATTTT CAISESMATRGGTDTQYF
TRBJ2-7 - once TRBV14 TGTGCCAGCAGCCAAGATGGATCAGAGTTCTGGAGTTTAACCTACGAGCAGTACTTC CASSQDGSEFWSLTYEQYF
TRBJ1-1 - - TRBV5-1 TGCGCCAGCCGGGCGGGGCAGTACGGCACTGAAGCTTTCTTT CASRAGQYGTEAFF
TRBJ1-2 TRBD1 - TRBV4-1 TGCGCCAGCAGCCAAGAGGGGGACAGGGACTTCTATGGCTACACCTTC CASSQEGDRDFYGYTF
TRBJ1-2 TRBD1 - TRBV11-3 TGTGCCAGCAGCTTATTGACAGGGGCTAATGGCTACACCTTC CASSLLTGANGYTF
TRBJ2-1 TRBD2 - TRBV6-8 TGTGCCAGCAGTGGGCAGCGGGGGACTGAGCAGTTCTTC CASSGQRGTEQFF
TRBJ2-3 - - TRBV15 TGTGCCACCAGCTCCCAAGGACAACGCACAGATACGCAGTATTTT CATSSQGQRTDTQYF
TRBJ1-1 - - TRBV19 TGTGCCAGTAGCCGAGGATCGGACTATAACACTGAAGCTTTCTTT CASSRGSDYNTEAFF
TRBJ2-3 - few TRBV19 TGTGCCAGTAGTATAACGGGACGGGCCACCACAGATACGCAGTATTTT CASSITGRATTDTQYF
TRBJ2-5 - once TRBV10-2 TGCGCCAGCACTAGGGGGTTGGAAGAGACCCAGTACTTC CASTRGLEETQYF
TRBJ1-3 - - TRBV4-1 TGCGCCAGCAGCCAAGATCTCCAGGGGCGATTCTCTGGAAACACCATATATTTT CASSQDLQGRFSGNTIYF
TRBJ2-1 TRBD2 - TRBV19 TGTGCGAGTAGTAGGGGCGGGGGGCCGCTGGATGAGCAGTTCTTC CASSRGGGPLDEQFF
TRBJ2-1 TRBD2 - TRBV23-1 TGCGCCAGCAGTCAATCGGGCAGCGGGGGGACCTATAGGTGGAACAATGAGCAGTTCTTC CASSQSGSGGTYRWNNEQFF
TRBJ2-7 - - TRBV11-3 TGTGCCAGCAGCTTGTCAGTCGCGGAATCCTACGAGCAGTACTTC CASSLSVAESYEQYF
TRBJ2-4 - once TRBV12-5 TGTGCTAGTGCCTCGGAGGGCGAGAAAAACATTCAGTACTTC CASASEGEKNIQYF
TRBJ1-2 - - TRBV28 TGTGCCAGCAGCCGCACAGCAGTTGGCTACACCTTC CASSRTAVGYTF
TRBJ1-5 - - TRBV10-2 TGCGCCAGCAGTGAGTACGGGGGCAATCAGCCCCAGCATTTT CASSEYGGNQPQHF
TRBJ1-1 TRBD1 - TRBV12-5 TGTGCCAGCACACCACAGGGGTCGAACACTGAAGCTTTCTTT CASTPQGSNTEAFF
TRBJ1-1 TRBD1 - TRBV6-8 TGTGCCAGCAGTTTGACAGGGCTGAACACTGAAGCTTTCTTT CASSLTGLNTEAFF
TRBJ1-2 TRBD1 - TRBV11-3 TGTGCCAGCAGCATGTATGGGCCAGGGACAGACTACCGCTACACCTTC CASSMYGPGTDYRYTF